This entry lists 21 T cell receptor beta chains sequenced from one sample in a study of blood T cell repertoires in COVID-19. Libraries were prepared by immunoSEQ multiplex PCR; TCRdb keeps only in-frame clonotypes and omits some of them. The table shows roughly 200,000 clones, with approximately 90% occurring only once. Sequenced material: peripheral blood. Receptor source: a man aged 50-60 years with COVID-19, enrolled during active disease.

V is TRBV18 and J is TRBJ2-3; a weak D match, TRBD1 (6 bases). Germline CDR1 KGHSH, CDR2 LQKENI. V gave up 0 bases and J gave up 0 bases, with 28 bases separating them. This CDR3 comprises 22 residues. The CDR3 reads CASSPPGAAWLAILPSTDTQYF. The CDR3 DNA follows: TGTGCCAGCTCACCACCGGGGGCGGCTTGGCTAGCTATTTTGCCTAGCACAGATACGCAGTATTTT.

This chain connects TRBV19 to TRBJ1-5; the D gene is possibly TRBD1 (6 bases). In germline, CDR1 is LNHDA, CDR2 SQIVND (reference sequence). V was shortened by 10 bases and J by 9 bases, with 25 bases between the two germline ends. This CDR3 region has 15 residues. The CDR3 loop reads CATSPGHLNQWPQHF. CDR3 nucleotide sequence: TGTGCCACCTCTCCGGGACACCTGAACCAATGGCCCCAGCATTTT.

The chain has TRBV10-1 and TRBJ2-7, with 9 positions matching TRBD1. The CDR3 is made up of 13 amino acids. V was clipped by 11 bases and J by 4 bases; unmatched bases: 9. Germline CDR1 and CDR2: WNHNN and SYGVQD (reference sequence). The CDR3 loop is CAAETQGAYEQYF. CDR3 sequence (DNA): TGCGCCGCGGAAACACAGGGGGCTTACGAGCAGTACTTC.

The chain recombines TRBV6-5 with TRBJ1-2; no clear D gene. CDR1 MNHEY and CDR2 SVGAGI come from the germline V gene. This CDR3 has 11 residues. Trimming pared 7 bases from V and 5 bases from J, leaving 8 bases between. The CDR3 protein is CASTEGYGYTF. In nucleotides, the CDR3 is TGTGCCAGCACCGAGGGATATGGCTACACCTTC.

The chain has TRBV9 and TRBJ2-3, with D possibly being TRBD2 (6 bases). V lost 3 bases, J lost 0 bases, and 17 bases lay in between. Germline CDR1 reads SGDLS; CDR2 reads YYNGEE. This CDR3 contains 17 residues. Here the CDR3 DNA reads TGTGCCAGCAGCGCTACCTGGGCGGGAACTAGCACAGATACGCAGTATTTT. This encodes CASSATWAGTSTDTQYF. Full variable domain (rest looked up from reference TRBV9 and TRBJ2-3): DSGVTQTPKHLITATGQRVTLRCSPRSGDLSVYWYQQSLDQGLQFLIQYYNGEERAKGNILERFSAQQFPDLHSELNLSSLELGDSALYFCASSATWAGTSTDTQYFGPGTRLTVL.

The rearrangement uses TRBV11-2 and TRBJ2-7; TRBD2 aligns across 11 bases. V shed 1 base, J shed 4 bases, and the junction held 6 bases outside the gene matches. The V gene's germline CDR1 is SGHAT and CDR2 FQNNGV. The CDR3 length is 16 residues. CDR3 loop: CASSLARLAGGYEQYF. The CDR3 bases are TGTGCCAGCAGCTTAGCTCGTCTAGCGGGGGGATACGAGCAGTACTTC.

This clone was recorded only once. The CDR3 sequence: CAWSVGLAGETQYF. The CDR3 nucleotides are TGTGCCTGGAGTGTCGGACTAGCGGGAGAGACCCAGTACTTC. The chain is built from TRBV30 and TRBJ2-5, with 11 bases that match TRBD2. There are 14 residues in the CDR3. After removal of 0 bases from V and 4 bases from J, the junction contained 1 base not matched to a gene. Germline V gene sequence: CDR1 GTSNPN, CDR2 SVGIG (reference sequence).

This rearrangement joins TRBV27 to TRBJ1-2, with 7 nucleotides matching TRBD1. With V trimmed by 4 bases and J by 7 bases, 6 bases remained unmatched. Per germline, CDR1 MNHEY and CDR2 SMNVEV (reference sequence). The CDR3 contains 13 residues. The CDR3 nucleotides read TGTGCCAGCAGTTCCCAGGGGGTAGGTGGCTACACCTTC. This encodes CASSSQGVGGYTF.

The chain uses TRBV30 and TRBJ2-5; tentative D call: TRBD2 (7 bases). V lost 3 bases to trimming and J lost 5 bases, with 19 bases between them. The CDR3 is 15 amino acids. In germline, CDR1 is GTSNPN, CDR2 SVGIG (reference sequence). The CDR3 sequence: CAWRQGRATFETQYF. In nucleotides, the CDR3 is TGTGCCTGGAGGCAGGGGAGGGCCACTTTTGAGACCCAGTACTTC.

The CDR3 spells CASSPILGTGGTGELFF. The CDR3 DNA reads TGTGCCAGCAGCCCTATCCTTGGGACAGGTGGCACCGGGGAGCTGTTTTTT. The chain is built from TRBV6-2 or TRBV6-3 and TRBJ2-2; 8 bases are shared with TRBD1. CDR1 MNHEY and CDR2 SVGEGT come from the germline V gene. The CDR3 spans 17 residues. V lost 6 bases and J lost 4; bases outside the gene matches: 13.

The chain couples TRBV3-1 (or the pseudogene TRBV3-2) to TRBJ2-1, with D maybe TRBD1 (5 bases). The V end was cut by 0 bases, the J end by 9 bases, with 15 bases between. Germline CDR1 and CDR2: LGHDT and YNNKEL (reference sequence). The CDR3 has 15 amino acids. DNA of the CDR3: TGTGCCAGCAGCCAAGATATTGTTAGTAGGGGTGAGCAGTTCTTC. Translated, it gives CASSQDIVSRGEQFF.

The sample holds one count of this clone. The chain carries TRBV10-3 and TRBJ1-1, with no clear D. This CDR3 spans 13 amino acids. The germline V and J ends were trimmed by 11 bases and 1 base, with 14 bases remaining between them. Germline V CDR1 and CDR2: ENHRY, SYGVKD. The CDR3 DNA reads TGTGCCCACGCCGCGGGAGCGAACACTGAAGCTTTCTTT. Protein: CAHAAGANTEAFF.

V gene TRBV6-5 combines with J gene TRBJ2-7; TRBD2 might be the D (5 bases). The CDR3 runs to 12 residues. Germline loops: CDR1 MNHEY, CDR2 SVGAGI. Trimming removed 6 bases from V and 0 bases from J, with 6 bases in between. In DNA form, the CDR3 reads TGTGCCAGCAGAACTAGCTCCTACGAGCAGTACTTC. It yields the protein CASRTSSYEQYF.

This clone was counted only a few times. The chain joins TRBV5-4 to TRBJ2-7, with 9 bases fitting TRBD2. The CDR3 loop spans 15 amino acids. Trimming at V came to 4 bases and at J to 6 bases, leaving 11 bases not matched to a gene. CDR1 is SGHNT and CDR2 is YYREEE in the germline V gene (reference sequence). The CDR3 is CASSQSAGGSSEQYF. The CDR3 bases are TGTGCCAGCAGCCAGTCTGCGGGAGGGTCGTCCGAGCAGTACTTC.

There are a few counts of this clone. CDR3 residues: CASSRTTGDGYTF. The DNA for the CDR3 is TGTGCCAGCAGCAGAACCACAGGGGATGGCTACACCTTC. The rearrangement joins TRBV5-8 to TRBJ1-2, with 7 positions matching TRBD1. The germline gives CDR1 SGHTS, CDR2 YDEGEE. The trim removed 4 bases at V and 6 bases at J, leaving 6 bases unmatched. The CDR3 contains 13 residues.

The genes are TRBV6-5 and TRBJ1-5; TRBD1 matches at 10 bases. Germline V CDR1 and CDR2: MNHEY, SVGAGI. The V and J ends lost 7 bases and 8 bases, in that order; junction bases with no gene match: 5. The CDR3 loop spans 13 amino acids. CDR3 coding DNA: TGTGCCAGCACTAGACAGGGGGCTGAGCCCCAGCATTTT. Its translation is CASTRQGAEPQHF.

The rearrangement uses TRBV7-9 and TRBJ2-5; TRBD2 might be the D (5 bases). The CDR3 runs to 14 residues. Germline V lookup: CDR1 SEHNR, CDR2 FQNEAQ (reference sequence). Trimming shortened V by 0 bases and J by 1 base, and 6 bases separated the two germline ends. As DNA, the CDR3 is TGTGCCAGCAGCTTAGCAGCGGTCCAAGAGACCCAGTACTTC. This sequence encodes CASSLAAVQETQYF.

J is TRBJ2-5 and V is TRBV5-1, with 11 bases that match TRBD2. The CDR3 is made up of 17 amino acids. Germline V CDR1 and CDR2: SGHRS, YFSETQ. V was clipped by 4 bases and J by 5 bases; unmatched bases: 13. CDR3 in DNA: TGCGCCAGCAGCCCTCTACTGTCGGCTAGCGGGAGGGAGACCCAGTACTTC. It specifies CASSPLLSASGRETQYF.

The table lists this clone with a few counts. The CDR3 here is CASSKTGGQYNEQFF. CDR3 sequence (DNA): TGTGCCAGCAGTAAGACAGGGGGCCAATACAATGAGCAGTTCTTC. The gene calls are TRBV6-5 and TRBJ2-1, with 10 bases aligning to TRBD1. The germline gives CDR1 MNHEY, CDR2 SVGAGI. This CDR3 is 15 amino acids long. V was pared by 5 bases and J by 4 bases, with 5 bases of the junction left unmatched.

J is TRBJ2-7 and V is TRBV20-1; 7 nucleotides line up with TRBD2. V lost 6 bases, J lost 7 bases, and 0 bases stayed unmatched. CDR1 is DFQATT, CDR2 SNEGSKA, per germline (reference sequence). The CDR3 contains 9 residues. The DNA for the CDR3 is TGCAGTGCCGGGGGGGAGCAGTACTTC. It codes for CSAGGEQYF.

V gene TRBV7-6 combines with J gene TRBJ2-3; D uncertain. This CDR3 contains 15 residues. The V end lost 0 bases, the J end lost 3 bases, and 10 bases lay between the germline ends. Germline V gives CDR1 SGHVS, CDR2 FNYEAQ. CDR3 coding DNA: TGTGCCAGCAGCTTAGCATCCGGGTTGACAGATACGCAGTATTTT. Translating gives CASSLASGLTDTQYF.